The subject of this entry is one T cell receptor (beta chain). This clonotype was counted at least ten times. Its antigen is still unknown. Base qualities are not provided; no much larger clone lies one nucleotide away. V lost 3 bases and J lost 2 bases; the stretch between them is 10 bases long. The CDR3 covers 14 residues, taking in both the cysteine and the phenylalanine. The only DNA kept is the CDR3, 42 bases in frame from the first base. Based on the germline V gene (reference sequence), the CDR1 and CDR2 sequences are DFQATT and SNEGSKA. The receptor library was made with 5' RACE. The listed sequencing device is Illumina HiSeq 2000. Template switching introduced a universal primer binding site; the final cDNA contained a unique molecular identifier, enabling accurate counting of TCR cDNA molecules. Specific primers in the conserved constant-segment region were used to synthesize first-strand cDNA for the TCR alpha and beta chains. To control for contamination, each cDNA library was double barcoded with a SMART-Mk sample barcode plus Illumina barcodes. TruSeq adapter sequences along with Illumina sample barcodes were introduced in two successive PCR steps. The TCR alpha and beta cDNA libraries were sequenced on the Illumina HiSeq platform using custom primers. The source study handled its data this way. Unique molecular identifiers were extracted from raw reads with MiGEC, and CDR3 positions were determined with MiXCR. For each individual, recombination models were inferred using an EM algorithm with the repgenHMM and IGoR tools. Shared clonotype analysis was performed with the tcR package in R, normalizing sharing by the product of cloneset sizes. To study raw recombination without the effects of thymic and clonal selection, out-of-frame nonproductive sequences were analyzed. TCRdb applied fastp at Q25 and MiXCR to the public reads, then kept only in-frame beta chains. CDR3 protein duplicates are merged, each entry listing the most common genes and DNA. The V and J calls come from TCRdb's annotation, not from the publication. In all, the sample holds some 790,000 distinct CDR3 sequences, and around a sixth of those were seen once. Roughly 13% of the sample rests with the top ten.

Only healthy Caucasian donors were included. Three pairs of female monozygotic twins, all aged about 18 to 29 years, made up the twin cohort. The RNA used for TCR libraries was isolated from peripheral blood mononuclear cells. This sample is drawn from a study of identical twins (dated by TCRdb to between 2015 and 2016). Notes on the research overall: To test whether fetal clonotypes persist, the study used deep sequencing on TCR alpha and beta repertoires from monozygotic twins, unrelated adults of various ages, and cord blood. To rule out contamination, the twin experiments were replicated at different times with different library preparation protocols. Results and caveats for the whole study, not just this receptor: Out-of-frame TCR alpha sequences shared between twins showed an excess of low generation-probability sequences compared with coincidental sharing between unrelated individuals. Recombination models systematically underestimated out-of-frame TCR alpha sharing in monozygotic twins but agreed with sharing between unrelated individuals. Because the same donors could not be followed over many years, the conclusions relied on cross-sectional statistical analysis. Invariant T cells such as MAIT and iNKT could partly confound zero-insertion analyses, though diverse VJ usage argued against this for most clonotypes. Abundant cord blood beta clonotypes had fewer insertions, young adult naive repertoires showed a similar but weaker trend, and memory repertoires showed no such trend. The excess sharing between twins in beta out-of-frame sequences was weaker because fewer shared sequences reduced the signal-to-noise ratio.

These data were likewise used in another study, on T cells expressing NK-cell markers. As that second paper reports: In sorted CD3+CD56+NKG2C+, CD3+CD56+NKG2C- and CD3+CD56-NKG2C+ T-cell subsets from several donors, TCR beta-chain repertoires were profiled. Seven of the eight sequenced donors were HCMV-seropositive and one was HCMV-seronegative. In several experiments an anti-gammadeltaTCR antibody was added to restrict sorting to alphabetaTCR-expressing T cells. In over 5 donors, the dominant CD3+CD56+NKG2C+ clonotypes were among the top 10 CD8+ clonotypes and accounted for about 1.0-8% of CD8+ T cells. Those dominant clonotypes were again the most abundant among CD3+CD56-NKG2C+ cells in a handful of donors, at roughly 28.3-60.1%. Whether the expanded NKG2C-expressing T cell clones were specific for HCMV antigens remained unclear. The study sequenced eight donors, all healthy volunteers chosen at random: three men and five women. HCMV serostatus was determined by detecting HCMV-specific IgG in serum with a commercial ELISA kit. For 5 or 6 donors, unsorted PBMC were also used to sequence bulk peripheral blood T-cell repertoires. Reads were demultiplexed and grouped by UMI with MIGEC, and clonotypes were assembled and quantified with MiTCR. Only TCR cDNA sequences supported by at least two reads were kept to exclude erroneous sequences. Downstream repertoire analysis used the tcR package, and clonotypes were matched across fractions by CDR3 nucleotide sequence plus V segment. VDJmatch was used to annotate antigen specificity against VDJdb, with one amino acid substitution in CDR3 permitted.

The chain joins TRBV20-1 to TRBJ2-2, with no D gene named confidently. The clonotype was recovered from a woman younger than 35 in good health. Sequenced input: PBMCs. The CDR3 region has the sequence CSASRQINTGELFF. The DNA is as follows: TGCAGTGCTAGCCGGCAGATCAACACCGGGGAGCTGTTTTTT.